The 12 T cell receptor beta chains listed next were all sequenced from one sample in a study of blood T cells in healthy people across ages. The second PCR ran about 6 to 12 cycles with a sample-barcoded 5' primer and J-beta primers. TCRdb independently ran MiXCR on the 5' RACE reads; one entry per CDR3 protein. The sample records 550,000 to 800,000 distinct CDR3 sequences, approximately 30% being singletons. Sample: blood. The receptor set was obtained from a woman older than 75 in good health.

This clonotype was picked up many times. This chain joins TRBV20-1 and TRBJ2-5, with D perhaps TRBD2 (6 bases). Germline CDR1 DFQATT, CDR2 SNEGSKA (reference sequence). V shed 4 bases and J shed 5 bases, with 17 bases lying between them. CDR3 length: 14 amino acids. The chain's CDR3 is CSANPIVGRETQYF. The CDR3 nucleotides are TGCAGTGCTAACCCGATAGTTGGGAGGGAGACCCAGTACTTC.

This clonotype was observed once. This may be a read error: a much more frequent sequence differs by one nucleotide. The gene calls are TRBV20-1 and TRBJ1-2; 8 positions match TRBD1. The CDR3 consists of 12 residues. CDR1 and CDR2 from the germline V gene are DFQATT and SNEGSKA (reference sequence). DNA of the CDR3: TGCAGGGCCCCTAGGACAGGGTATGGCTACACCTTC. This encodes CRAPRTGYGYTF.

Only a few counts were recorded for this clonotype. V gene TRBV20-1 combines with J gene TRBJ2-1; a weak D match, TRBD2 (6 bases). The CDR3 extends over 15 amino acids. CDR1 and CDR2 (germline): DFQATT, SNEGSKA (reference sequence). Deletions cut 0 bases from V and 5 bases from J, with 14 bases between. As DNA, the CDR3 is TGCAGTGCTAGAGAGTCGGCTAGCGCGAACAATGAGCAGTTCTTC. Its protein is CSARESASANNEQFF.

The chain links TRBV6-6 to TRBJ2-5, with D unresolved. The J call is doubtful: the DNA matches TRBJ2-7 better. The CDR3 runs 16 residues. The germline CDR1 and CDR2 sequences are MNHNY and SVGAGI (reference sequence). For the CDR3, the DNA is TGTGCCAGCAGTTACTCGACTGGGCCGAGCAGCCACGAGCAGTACTTC. Translation: CASSYSTGPSSHEQYF.

The sample holds many counts of this clonotype. The chain couples TRBV6-1 to TRBJ2-5, with a possible D match to TRBD1 (5 bases). Germline CDR1 and CDR2: MNHNS and SASEGT. CDR3 size: 15 residues. V was clipped by 2 bases and J by 9 bases, with 19 bases between them. The CDR3 sequence is CASSELVSNPGSQYF. CDR3 in DNA: TGTGCCAGCAGTGAACTTGTGAGCAACCCAGGGTCCCAGTACTTC.

This clonotype was counted ten times or more. The V gene is TRBV6-6, the J gene TRBJ2-1, with 8 bases lining up with TRBD2. CDR3 length: 15 amino acids. Germline-derived CDR1 and CDR2 are MNHNY and SVGAGI (reference sequence). Trimming removed 6 bases from V and 8 bases from J; junction bases left unmatched: 12. CDR3 nucleotides: TGTGCCAGCAGCCCTCCGGGGGGGCCCATGGATGAGCAGTTCTTC. Encoded protein: CASSPPGGPMDEQFF.

This clonotype was observed a handful of times. The V gene is TRBV5-8, the J gene TRBJ1-5; TRBD1 might be the D (6 bases). Germline CDR1 and CDR2: SGHTS and YDEGEE. The CDR3 sequence is 17 residues long. V dropped 1 base and J dropped 6 bases, with 20 bases sitting between them. The CDR3 coding sequence is TGTGCCAGCAGCTTGTCAACAGGGATGTTATTCAGTCAGCCCCAGCATTTT. Translated: CASSLSTGMLFSQPQHF.

CDR3 sequence reads: CASSGMTGGQETQYF. In nucleotides, the CDR3 is TGTGCCAGCAGTGGGATGACAGGGGGTCAAGAGACCCAGTACTTC. This chain uses TRBV2 with TRBJ2-5, with 9 bases aligning to TRBD1. V lost 4 bases, J lost 2 bases, and 5 bases stayed unmatched. The CDR3 has 15 residues. Germline V gene sequence: CDR1 SNHLY, CDR2 FYNNEI.

Points on this clonotype: It may be a read error: a sequence one base away is much more abundant. This chain connects TRBV5-4 to TRBJ2-6; tentative D call: TRBD1 (5 bases). The CDR3 is 13 residues long. Germline values: CDR1 SGHNT, CDR2 YYREEE (reference sequence). In DNA, the CDR3 is TGTGCCAGCAGGTTAGGTGGGGCCAACATCCTGACTTTC. Protein product: CASRLGGANILTF.

This clonotype showed up just a few times. The V and J genes are TRBV21-1 and TRBJ2-1; the D call of TRBD2 is as the table states it, not checked on the DNA. TRBV21-1 is labeled a pseudogene. The CDR3 sequence is 18 residues long. CDR3 amino acids: CASSRNGTSGVGYNEQFF. The CDR3 DNA reads as TGTGCCAGCAGCAGAAACGGGACTAGCGGGGTCGGTTACAATGAGCAGTTCTTC.

A few counts support this clonotype. The chain employs TRBV20-1 and TRBJ1-6; D not resolved. The CDR3 covers 14 residues. V was trimmed by 3 bases and J by 5 bases, leaving 11 bases between them. Looked up from germline, CDR1 is DFQATT and CDR2 is SNEGSKA (reference sequence). CDR3 amino acids: CSARAPEDNSPLHF. In DNA form, the CDR3 reads TGCAGTGCTAGGGCGCCCGAGGATAATTCACCCCTCCACTTT.

This clonotype was recorded many times. The genes are TRBV30 and TRBJ1-1; D not resolved. The CDR3 is 14 amino acids. Germline CDR1 GTSNPN, CDR2 SVGIG (reference sequence). Deletions cut 4 bases from V and 1 base from J, with 13 bases between. The DNA for the CDR3 is TGTGCCTGGACGGGGTCTAGCGGGAACACTGAAGCTTTCTTT. It yields the protein CAWTGSSGNTEAFF.